This note documents a single T cell receptor (beta chain) sequence. Its antigen is as yet unknown. Described time point: newly diagnosed GD, antithyroid drugs for less than 3 months. Researchers made the TCR library from RNA that was extracted from PBMCs. American Thyroid Association guidelines defined Graves' disease diagnosis. Libraries of TCR beta came from iRepertoire HTBI primers plus Arm-PCR of CDR3 regions. TCRdb redid the calling of the multiplex PCR reads with MiXCR, one entry per CDR3 protein. Among about 530,000 distinct CDR3 sequences listed, more than 15% were seen once. This record comes from a study of regulatory T cells in long-lasting Graves disease. Broader study findings: Persistent disease was characterized by preferential usage of TRBV28, TRBJ1-2 and TRBJ2-5.

The CDR3 is 14 amino acids. After removal of 7 bases from V and 1 base from J, the junction contained 3 bases not matched to a gene. The germline V gene encodes CDR1 ENHRY and CDR2 SYGVKD. The data also belong to a second study, concerning T cells in Graves' hyperthyroidism and ophthalmopathy.

The clonotype originates from a woman aged 35-60 years with Graves disease. The sequencing used peripheral blood mononuclear cells (PBMCs), collected at new diagnosis, from a patient treated with antithyroid drugs. The chain employs TRBV10-3 and TRBJ1-1; 10 bases match TRBD1. The CDR3 nucleotides read TGTGCCATCAAGACAGGGGGCTCGAACACTGAAGCTTTCTTT. As protein: CAIKTGGSNTEAFF.